What follows are 29 T cell receptor beta chains derived from one specimen sequenced in a study of shared clonotypes between healthy human individuals. It was CD45RO-negative cells, positively selected for CCR7, that made up naive CD8 cells, with terminally differentiated effector memory CD45RA+ cells excluded. The table came from immunoSEQ multiplex PCR; TCRdb's copy has only in-frame clones and leaves some out. Of roughly 2,000,000 clones listed, less than 95% are singletons. The material sequenced was naive CD8+ T cells sorted from blood. All receptors derive from a man aged 18 to 29 in good health.

The V and J genes are TRBV5-1 and TRBJ2-1, with D unclear. This CDR3 spans 12 amino acids. Germline loops: CDR1 SGHRS, CDR2 YFSETQ. The ends were cut back, 0 bases at V and 9 bases at J, with 7 bases in the middle. The CDR3: CASSLVGPEQFF. DNA for the CDR3: TGCGCCAGCAGCTTGGTGGGTCCTGAGCAGTTCTTC.

The V and J genes are TRBV6-5 and TRBJ2-3; D is possibly TRBD1 or TRBD2 (6 bases each). This CDR3 contains 15 residues. CDR1 is MNHEY and CDR2 is SVGAGI in the germline V gene. The V gene lost 3 bases and the J gene lost 7 bases, with 17 bases spanning the gap. For the CDR3, the DNA is TGTGCCAGCAGTTATGGAGGGCAGGGGTTTAATACGCAGTATTTT. It codes for CASSYGGQGFNTQYF.

V gene TRBV14 combines with J gene TRBJ2-3; 9 bases are shared with TRBD2. In germline, CDR1 is SGHDN, CDR2 FVKESK. The CDR3 contains 18 residues. V lost 0 bases and J lost 2; bases outside the gene matches: 9. This chain's CDR3 is CASSQEGASGAPTDTQYF. DNA for the CDR3: TGTGCCAGCAGCCAAGAGGGAGCTAGCGGGGCCCCCACAGATACGCAGTATTTT. The whole variable domain, filled in from reference TRBV14 and TRBJ2-3, reads EAGVTQFPSHSVIEKGQTVTLRCDPISGHDNLYWYRRVMGKEIKFLLHFVKESKQDESGMPNNRFLAERTGGTYSTLKVQPAELEDSGVYFCASSQEGASGAPTDTQYFGPGTRLTVL.

The chain recombines TRBV6-1 with TRBJ2-1; 8 bases fit TRBD2. V shed 7 bases and J 4 bases; nucleotides not matched to a gene: 9. Germline V gene data show CDR1 as MNHNS and CDR2 as SASEGT. The CDR3 is made up of 15 amino acids. The CDR3 spells CASTPRSSGYNEQFF. The CDR3 DNA follows: TGTGCCAGCACCCCGCGGTCTAGCGGGTACAATGAGCAGTTCTTC.

This clone came up once. Other DNA sequences in this specimen translate into the identical CDR3. The chain recombines TRBV6-5 with TRBJ1-2, with 7 bases lining up with TRBD1. Germline trimming cut 6 bases from V and 3 bases from J; bases unmatched to any gene: 4. CDR3 length equals 13 residues. Germline V gene sequence: CDR1 MNHEY, CDR2 SVGAGI. The CDR3 sequence is CASSPGTDYGYTF. The CDR3 DNA reads as TGTGCCAGCAGCCCGGGGACAGACTATGGCTACACCTTC.

To note about this clone: Within the sample, other DNA sequences also encode this same CDR3. The chain links TRBV9 to TRBJ2-5; 7 nucleotides line up with TRBD2. Per the germline V gene, CDR1 is SGDLS and CDR2 is YYNGEE. The CDR3 has 15 residues. V shed 4 bases and J 4 bases; nucleotides not matched to a gene: 10. The CDR3 coding sequence is TGTGCCAGCAGCCCCGGGGGGACGTCCGGAGAGACCCAGTACTTC. Translation: CASSPGGTSGETQYF.

The CDR3: CASGEMYGYTF. CDR3 sequence (DNA): TGTGCCAGCGGCGAGATGTATGGCTACACCTTC. This chain uses TRBV6-1 with TRBJ1-2, with D hard to call. Germline CDR1 MNHNS, CDR2 SASEGT. The CDR3 contains 11 residues. V lost 8 bases to trimming and J lost 5 bases, with 9 bases between them.

In the case of this clone: Other DNA variants within this sample encode the same CDR3. J is TRBJ1-2 and V is TRBV29-1, with D unclear. The germline gives CDR1 SQVTM, CDR2 ANQGSEA. V lost 3 bases and J lost 8, with 10 bases in between. The CDR3 totals 11 residues. The chain's CDR3 is CSVEALGGYTF. CDR3 nucleotide sequence: TGCAGCGTTGAGGCCCTGGGGGGCTACACCTTC. Looking up the rest from reference TRBV29-1 and TRBJ1-2 gives the full variable domain: SAVISQKPSRDICQRGTSLTIQCQVDSQVTMMFWYRQQPGQSLTLIATANQGSEATYESGFVIDKFPISRPNLTFSTLTVSNMSPEDSSIYLCSVEALGGYTFGSGTRLTVV.

The rearrangement links TRBV15 to TRBJ1-5; D remains unclear. CDR1 is LNHNV and CDR2 is YYDKDF in the germline V gene (reference sequence). The V end lost 1 base, the J end lost 4 bases, and 8 bases lay between the germline ends. The CDR3 spans 14 residues. Here the CDR3 reads CATSRVDGNQPQHF. The CDR3 DNA is TGTGCCACCAGCAGAGTGGACGGGAATCAGCCCCAGCATTTT.

This rearrangement joins TRBV29-1 to TRBJ2-6; 9 nucleotides line up with TRBD1. The CDR3 covers 18 residues. Per germline, CDR1 SQVTM and CDR2 ANQGSEA. V lost 4 bases to trimming and J lost 0 bases; unmatched junction nucleotides: 10. CDR3 protein: CSVVVGTGSFSGANVLTF. CDR3 bases: TGCAGCGTTGTAGTCGGGACAGGGTCTTTCTCTGGGGCCAACGTCCTGACTTTC. Combining the CDR3 with reference TRBV29-1 and TRBJ2-6 gives the whole variable domain SAVISQKPSRDICQRGTSLTIQCQVDSQVTMMFWYRQQPGQSLTLIATANQGSEATYESGFVIDKFPISRPNLTFSTLTVSNMSPEDSSIYLCSVVVGTGSFSGANVLTFGAGSRLTVL.

J is TRBJ2-1 and V is TRBV6-6, with D possibly TRBD2 on 5 matching bases. CDR1 and CDR2 from the germline V gene are MNHNY and SVGAGI (reference sequence). The CDR3 loop spans 16 amino acids. V was pared by 1 base and J by 2 bases, with 12 bases between. The CDR3: CASSYLPGIPYNEQFF. The CDR3 region has the DNA TGTGCCAGCAGTTACTTGCCGGGAATTCCCTACAATGAGCAGTTCTTC.

This rearrangement joins TRBV10-2 to TRBJ2-1, with a possible D match to TRBD2 (6 bases). Germline values: CDR1 WSHSY, CDR2 SAAADI. Trimming removed 6 bases at V and 4 bases at J, with 16 bases between. The CDR3 has 15 amino acids. The CDR3 region is CASSPTSLGYNEQFF. CDR3 DNA sequence: TGCGCCAGCAGCCCCACTAGCTTGGGGTACAATGAGCAGTTCTTC.

The J gene is TRBJ2-7, the V gene TRBV7-6; 11 bases agree with TRBD2. The CDR3 is 16 amino acids. Germline assignment: CDR1 SGHVS and CDR2 FNYEAQ. Germline trimming cut 5 bases from V and 3 bases from J; bases unmatched to any gene: 9. The CDR3 nucleotides are TGTGCCAGCAGCCCCCTGGGACTAGCGGAACTCTACGAGCAGTACTTC. Translating gives CASSPLGLAELYEQYF.

The chain recombines TRBV4-3 with TRBJ1-4, with D hard to call. Trimming stripped 5 bases from V and 5 bases from J, with 15 bases between. The CDR3 is made up of 15 amino acids. Germline V gene lookup returns CDR1 LGHNA and CDR2 YSLEER. The chain's CDR3 is CASSARKSGNEKLFF. Here the CDR3 DNA reads TGCGCCAGCAGCGCCAGGAAGAGTGGGAATGAAAAACTGTTTTTT.

The V gene is TRBV5-4, the J gene TRBJ2-3; 9 bases fit TRBD2. The CDR3 totals 17 residues. CDR1 SGHNT and CDR2 YYREEE come from the germline V gene (reference sequence). The trim removed 2 bases at V and 1 base at J, leaving 8 bases unmatched. CDR3: CASSFQVAGVGTDTQYF. DNA for the CDR3: TGTGCCAGCAGCTTTCAGGTAGCGGGAGTTGGCACAGATACGCAGTATTTT.

The genes are TRBV18 and TRBJ2-3; D possibly corresponds to TRBD1 (5 bases). This CDR3 region has 16 residues. Trimming shortened V by 4 bases and J by 2 bases, and 16 bases separated the two germline ends. Germline-derived CDR1 and CDR2 are KGHSH and LQKENI. CDR3 sequence: CASSQISGIDTDTQYF. For the CDR3, the DNA is TGTGCCAGCTCACAAATATCAGGGATCGACACAGATACGCAGTATTTT.

Note on this clone: Within the sample, other DNA sequences also encode this same CDR3. The chain recombines TRBV6-5 with TRBJ1-5; D is possibly TRBD1 (5 bases). The germline gives CDR1 MNHEY, CDR2 SVGAGI. The CDR3 contains 14 residues. V was cut by 2 bases and J by 5 bases, with 10 bases left in between. CDR3 region: CASSYREGDQPQHF. CDR3 bases: TGTGCCAGCAGTTACCGGGAAGGGGATCAGCCCCAGCATTTT.

The genes are TRBV5-5 and TRBJ2-7, with D unclear. The CDR3 contains 11 residues. CDR1 SGHKS and CDR2 YYEKEE come from the germline V gene (reference sequence). Trimming stripped 0 bases from V and 5 bases from J, with 3 bases between. In nucleotides, the CDR3 is TGTGCCAGCAGCTTGGTAAACGAGCAGTACTTC. Translation gives CASSLVNEQYF.

V usage is TRBV27 and J usage is TRBJ1-1; unclear D gene. This CDR3 has 13 residues. V was clipped by 8 bases and J by 2 bases, with 12 bases between them. The germline CDR1 and CDR2 sequences are MNHEY and SMNVEV (reference sequence). This CDR3 reads CASGIGLNTEAFF. The DNA of the CDR3 is TGTGCCAGCGGCATCGGGCTCAACACTGAAGCTTTCTTT.

This chain connects TRBV6-5 to TRBJ1-4; no clear D. The CDR3 has 15 residues. Germline CDR1 and CDR2: MNHEY and SVGAGI. V was clipped by 2 bases and J by 7 bases, with 14 bases between them. The CDR3 sequence: CASSYTSGVGEKLFF. CDR3 nucleotides: TGTGCCAGCAGTTACACCAGTGGGGTGGGTGAAAAACTGTTTTTT.

The V call is TRBV11-2, the J call TRBJ2-1; the D gene is possibly TRBD2 (5 bases). Trimming took 3 bases from V and 3 from J, leaving 12 bases between them. Looked up from germline, CDR1 is SGHAT and CDR2 is FQNNGV. This CDR3 region has 15 residues. CDR3 amino acids: CASSFSVDDYNEQFF. In nucleotides, the CDR3 is TGTGCCAGCAGCTTTAGCGTTGACGACTACAATGAGCAGTTCTTC.

The sample holds one count of this clone. CDR3 nucleotides: TGCGCCAGCAGCTTAGAGCAGACAGGGACATACGAGCAGTACTTC. Translation: CASSLEQTGTYEQYF. This chain connects TRBV5-1 to TRBJ2-7, with 7 bases aligning to TRBD1. The J segment lost 4 bases and the V segment lost 2 bases, leaving 9 bases of the junction unmatched. Germline CDR1 reads SGHRS; CDR2 reads YFSETQ. This CDR3 spans 15 amino acids.

This clone was recorded only once. V and J are TRBV4-1 and TRBJ2-1, with D perhaps being TRBD1 or TRBD2 (6 bases each). Germline CDR1 and CDR2: MGHRA and YSYEKL. Trimming stripped 3 bases from V and 1 base from J, with 10 bases between. The CDR3 extends over 15 amino acids. The CDR3 loop is CASSHLGGSYNEQFF. The CDR3 DNA is TGCGCCAGCAGCCATTTAGGGGGGTCCTACAATGAGCAGTTCTTC.

Notes on this clone: The same CDR3 can be traced to other DNA sequences in this sample. The V call is TRBV29-1, the J call TRBJ1-1, with no clear D. The CDR3 is made up of 11 amino acids. The germline V gene has CDR1 SQVTM and CDR2 ANQGSEA. V lost 6 bases to trimming and J lost 1 base, with 6 bases between them. The CDR3 DNA reads TGCAGCGTGGAACAGAACACTGAAGCTTTCTTT. It codes for CSVEQNTEAFF.

This clone has a single count. The chain joins TRBV28 to TRBJ1-5, with TRBD1 as a possible D gene (6 bases). Germline CDR1 MDHEN, CDR2 SYDVKM. There are 14 residues in the CDR3. V lost 5 bases, J lost 9 bases, and 17 bases lay in between. The CDR3 protein is CASSKIGLGAPQHF. In DNA form, the CDR3 reads TGTGCCAGCAGTAAAATCGGATTGGGGGCGCCCCAGCATTTT.

This rearrangement joins TRBV29-1 to TRBJ2-6; D is unclear. V was trimmed by 7 bases and J by 0 bases, leaving 4 bases between them. This CDR3 spans 12 amino acids. Germline assignment: CDR1 SQVTM and CDR2 ANQGSEA. CDR3 in amino acids: CSGLSGANVLTF. CDR3 bases: TGCAGCGGCCTCTCTGGGGCCAACGTCCTGACTTTC.

The J gene is TRBJ1-2, the V gene TRBV5-1; possibly TRBD1 for D (6 bases). V was shortened by 4 bases and J by 0 bases, with 19 bases between the two germline ends. Per germline, CDR1 SGHRS and CDR2 YFSETQ. This CDR3 is 17 amino acids long. The CDR3 DNA reads TGCGCCAGCAGCATTAGTGGACAGCTTTTAGCTAACTATGGCTACACCTTC. Protein sequence: CASSISGQLLANYGYTF.

Concerning this clone itself: This sample includes further DNA sequences coding for the same CDR3. The genes are TRBV4-1 and TRBJ2-7; 7 positions agree with TRBD2. Germline V gene sequence: CDR1 MGHRA, CDR2 YSYEKL. The CDR3 has 14 residues. The junction had 3 bases not matched to a gene; V was cut back by 0 bases and J by 4 bases. The CDR3 is CASSQEGGSYEQYF. DNA of the CDR3: TGCGCCAGCAGCCAAGAGGGAGGGTCTTACGAGCAGTACTTC.

The chain combines TRBV2 with TRBJ2-6; D remains unclear. V lost 7 bases and J 4 bases, leaving 5 bases between the germline ends. The CDR3 has 12 residues. Germline-derived CDR1 and CDR2 are SNHLY and FYNNEI. The CDR3 protein is CASISGANVLTF. CDR3 coding DNA: TGTGCCAGCATCTCGGGGGCCAACGTCCTGACTTTC.